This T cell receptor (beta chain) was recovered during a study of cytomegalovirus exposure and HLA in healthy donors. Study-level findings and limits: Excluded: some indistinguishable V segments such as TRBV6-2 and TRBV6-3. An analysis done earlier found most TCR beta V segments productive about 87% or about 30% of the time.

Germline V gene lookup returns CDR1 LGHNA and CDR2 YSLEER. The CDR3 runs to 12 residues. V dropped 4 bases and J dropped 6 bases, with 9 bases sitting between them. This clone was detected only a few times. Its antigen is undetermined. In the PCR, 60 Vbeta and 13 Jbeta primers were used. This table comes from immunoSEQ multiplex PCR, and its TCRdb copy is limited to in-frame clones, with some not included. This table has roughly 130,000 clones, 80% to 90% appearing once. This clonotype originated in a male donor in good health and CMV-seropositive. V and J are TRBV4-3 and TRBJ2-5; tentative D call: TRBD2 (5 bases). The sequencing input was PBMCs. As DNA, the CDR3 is TGCGCCAGCAGCCGAGGGAGACAGACCCAGTACTTC. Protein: CASSRGRQTQYF.